This is a list of T cell receptor beta chains from one sample in a study of graft-versus-host responses after intestinal transplantation. Clones were read by immunoSEQ multiplex PCR, and TCRdb kept only the in-frame ones, dropping some. The data hold fewer than 5,500 clones, with approximately 76% observed a single time. This specimen consisted of PBMCs, obtained about 530 days after intestinal transplant. The receptors derive from a human patient who received an intestinal transplant, so some T cells may come from the graft donor. The conserved cysteine and the conserved F or W are not part of the CDR3 here.

15 | TRBJ1-3 | TRBV7-9 | ASSSKTGLSSGNTIY
11 | TRBJ1-1 | TRBV5-6 | ASSRTGGTEAF
15 | TRBJ2-3 | TRBV9 | ASSVGTRSGYGDTQY
9 | TRBJ2-3 | TRBV27 | ASSGADTQY
14 | TRBJ2-4 | TRBV23-1 | ASSRGTGVAKNIQY
11 | TRBJ2-1 | TRBV6-6 | ASSQTSYNEQF
14 | TRBJ2-3 | TRBV6-4 | ASSDSSGGGTDTQY
12 | TRBJ1-6 | TRBV11-3 | ASSWTGRTSPLH
12 | TRBJ1-2 | TRBV7-2 | ASSLSGGNYGYT
14 | TRBJ2-1 | TRBV4-2 | ASSVLRGPPNNEQF
9 | TRBJ2-7 | TRBV20-1 | SAPLTYEQY
11 | TRBJ2-3 | TRBV6-4 | ASSESSSDTQY
12 | TRBJ1-2 | TRBV5-5 | ASSQDLGDYGYT
15 | TRBJ2-1 | TRBV5-1 | ASSLAGSLSSYNEQF
13 | TRBJ1-4 | TRBV30 | AWSRQTAPREKLF
13 | TRBJ1-5 | TRBV15 | ATSSYRGKDQPQH
12 | TRBJ1-2 | TRBV6-1 | ASKREAPNYGYT
6 | TRBJ2-5 | TRBV29-1 | SVDGQY
13 | TRBJ2-3 | TRBV6-1 | ASSPTSGGSDTQY
13 | TRBJ2-3 | TRBV6-6 | ASSYGITSTDTQY
15 | TRBJ2-1 | TRBV9 | ASSVDAPGMGYNEQF
13 | TRBJ2-3 | TRBV6-5 | ASSYSGGATDTQY
15 | TRBJ1-5 | TRBV7-3 | ASSLVGVGPWGQPQH
10 | TRBJ1-1 | TRBV2 | ASRDRGPEAF
12 | TRBJ2-7 | TRBV11-3 | ASSLRGMDYEQY
9 | TRBJ1-2 | TRBV6-6 | ASGTNYGYT
12 | TRBJ2-7 | TRBV10-2 | ASRRTGLSYEQY
10 | TRBJ2-7 | TRBV6-5 | ASSEKIYEQY